This T cell receptor beta chain was recovered during a study of blood T cell repertoires in COVID-19. Study background: Acute and convalescent COVID-19 specimens originated in the United States, Italy and Spain. PBMCs, B-cell-depleted T cells, or T cells were the source of the cDNA or gDNA that made up the material.

Germline V lookup: CDR1 SGHTA, CDR2 FQGNSA. The CDR3 spans 18 residues. The J segment lost 3 bases and the V segment lost 7 bases, leaving 11 bases of the junction unmatched. How the authors handled the data: From reference gene primer amplification, estimates of nucleated cell counts were derived. This table comes from immunoSEQ multiplex PCR, and its TCRdb copy is limited to in-frame clones, with some not included. The DNA gave D and trimming, while V, J and clone size come from that table. The table records around 100,000 clones, roughly nine tenths of them present only once. The TCR comes from a man aged 50 or older with acute or convalescent COVID-19. This chain links TRBV7-2 with TRBJ2-5; 16 positions agree with TRBD2. Specimen: peripheral blood. CDR3 amino acids: CASTFIPGLAGGEETQYF. The CDR3 DNA reads as TGTGCCAGCACCTTCATACCGGGACTAGCGGGAGGGGAAGAGACCCAGTACTTC. The entire variable domain, with the rest obtained from reference TRBV7-2 and TRBJ2-5, is as follows: GAGVSQSPSNKVTEKGKDVELRCDPISGHTALYWYRQSLGQGLEFLIYFQGNSAPDKSGLPSDRFSAERTGGSVSTLTIQRTQQEDSAVYLCASTFIPGLAGGEETQYFGPGTRLLVL.